The clone carrying this T cell receptor (beta chain) has a handful of counts. Its antigen is currently unknown. This record comes from a study of OX40 agonist ivuxolimab in advanced cancers. About the study: Partial responses were achieved by three patients, one with hepatocellular carcinoma and two with cutaneous melanoma. Study observations and caveats: Doses of 0.1 to 3.0 mg/kg were accompanied by clonal expansion of CD4+ and CD8+ blood T cells by week 6. There were also nonresponders showing low normalized T-cell clonal expansion.

There are 16 residues in the CDR3. Per germline, CDR1 SGDLS and CDR2 YYNGEE. The V end lost 10 bases, the J end lost 14 bases, and 31 bases lay between the germline ends. The repertoire was sequenced with immunoSEQ multiplex PCR; TCRdb's copy has only in-frame clones and lacks some. This sample yields more than 75,000 clones, of which roughly 84% are seen a single time; 1.1% belongs to the top ten. Material: CD4+ or CD8+ T cells sorted from blood, obtained in a trial of the OX40 agonist ivuxolimab. The chain joins TRBV9 to TRBJ1-6, with unresolved D. The sequence was collected from an adult with an advanced solid tumor such as melanoma, head and neck, liver or kidney cancer. The DNA of the CDR3 is TGTGCCGGCCCACCCGCGCACCGCACGATAATGGTGGCCCTCCACTTT. Encoded protein: CAGPPAHRTIMVALHF.